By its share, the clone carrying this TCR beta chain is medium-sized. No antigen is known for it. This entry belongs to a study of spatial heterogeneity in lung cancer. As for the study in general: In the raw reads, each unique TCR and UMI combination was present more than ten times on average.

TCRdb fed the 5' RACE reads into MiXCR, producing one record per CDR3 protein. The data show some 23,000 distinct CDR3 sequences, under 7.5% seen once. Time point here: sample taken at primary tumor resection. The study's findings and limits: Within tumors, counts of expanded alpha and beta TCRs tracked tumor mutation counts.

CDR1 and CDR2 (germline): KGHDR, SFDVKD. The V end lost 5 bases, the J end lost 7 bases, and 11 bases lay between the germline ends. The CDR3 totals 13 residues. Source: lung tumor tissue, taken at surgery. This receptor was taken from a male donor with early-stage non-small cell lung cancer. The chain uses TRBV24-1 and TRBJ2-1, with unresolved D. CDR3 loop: CATSVRSRNEQFF. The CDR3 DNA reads TGTGCCACCAGTGTGAGGTCCAGGAATGAGCAGTTCTTC.